The subject of this entry is one T cell receptor beta chain. Germline CDR1 MNHNY, CDR2 SVGAGI (reference sequence). V was pared by 0 bases and J by 0 bases, with 9 bases between. This CDR3 comprises 16 residues. Using immunoSEQ multiplex PCR, the repertoire was profiled, and TCRdb retains in-frame clones only, with some absent. This repertoire shows more than 80,000 clones, roughly 89% found once; its top ten account for around 1.6%. The data were obtained in a study of OX40 agonist ivuxolimab in advanced cancers. Sequences were derived from CD4+ or CD8+ T cells sorted from blood, sampled in a trial of the OX40 agonist ivuxolimab. This TCR derives from an adult with an advanced solid tumor such as melanoma, head and neck, liver or kidney cancer. This sequence joins TRBV6-6 and TRBJ2-1; D is ambiguous. The CDR3: CASSYSTISSYNEQFF. CDR3 bases: TGTGCCAGCAGTTACTCAACGATTAGCTCCTACAATGAGCAGTTCTTC.